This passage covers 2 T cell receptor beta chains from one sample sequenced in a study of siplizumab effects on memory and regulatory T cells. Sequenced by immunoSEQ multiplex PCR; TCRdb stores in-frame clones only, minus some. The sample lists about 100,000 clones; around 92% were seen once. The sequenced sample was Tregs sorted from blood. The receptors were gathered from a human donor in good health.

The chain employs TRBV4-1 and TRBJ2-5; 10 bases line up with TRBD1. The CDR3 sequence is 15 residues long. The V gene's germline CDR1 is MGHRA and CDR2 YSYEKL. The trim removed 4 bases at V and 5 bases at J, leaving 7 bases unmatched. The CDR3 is CASSRGQGVGETQYF. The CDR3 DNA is TGCGCCAGCAGCCGCGGACAGGGGGTGGGGGAGACCCAGTACTTC.

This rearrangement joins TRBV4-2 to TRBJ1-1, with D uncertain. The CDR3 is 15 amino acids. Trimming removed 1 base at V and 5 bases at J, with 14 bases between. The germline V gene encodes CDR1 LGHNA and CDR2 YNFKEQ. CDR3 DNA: TGTGCCAGCAGCCAAGCTGCCCCCCTGGGGACTGAAGCTTTCTTT. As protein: CASSQAAPLGTEAFF.